This passage covers 20 T cell receptor beta chains from one sample sequenced in a study of blood T cell repertoires in COVID-19. Sequenced by immunoSEQ multiplex PCR; TCRdb stores in-frame clones only, minus some. Of approximately 220,000 clones in the sample, 86% were seen once. Source material: PBMCs or T cells enriched from blood (not recorded which). The receptors originated from a woman in her forties with acute COVID-19.

The chain carries TRBV18 and TRBJ2-1; 10 bases are a match to TRBD2. The V gene's germline CDR1 is KGHSH and CDR2 LQKENI. This CDR3 spans 17 amino acids. V trimming: 2 bases; J trimming: 0 bases; junction bases outside the gene matches: 4. For the CDR3, the DNA is TGTGCCAGCTCACCATCTAGCGGGGGAATCTCCTACAATGAGCAGTTCTTC. Protein sequence: CASSPSSGGISYNEQFF. Variable domain in full (rest from reference TRBV18 and TRBJ2-1): NAGVMQNPRHLVRRRGQEARLRCSPMKGHSHVYWYRQLPEEGLKFMVYLQKENIIDESGMPKERFSAEFPKEGPSILRIQQVVRGDSAAYFCASSPSSGGISYNEQFFGPGTRLTVL.

The DNA for the CDR3 is TGTGCCTGGAGGCATTGGCAGGGCGATTCACCCCTCCACTTT. This gives the protein CAWRHWQGDSPLHF. This chain uses TRBV30 with TRBJ1-6; possibly TRBD1 for D (5 bases). V lost 3 bases and J 8 bases, leaving 14 bases between the germline ends. The germline V gene encodes CDR1 GTSNPN and CDR2 SVGIG (reference sequence). This CDR3 is 14 amino acids long.

The chain couples TRBV7-9 to TRBJ1-6; D unclear. Germline CDR1 is SEHNR and CDR2 is FQNEAQ (reference sequence). V gave up 7 bases and J gave up 0 bases, with 10 bases separating them. The length of the CDR3 is 15 residues. In DNA form, the CDR3 reads TGTGCCAGCACCGGAGGGAGCTCCTATAATTCACCCCTCCACTTT. Residues: CASTGGSSYNSPLHF. The whole variable domain, filled in from reference TRBV7-9 and TRBJ1-6, reads DTGVSQNPRHKITKRGQNVTFRCDPISEHNRLYWYRQTLGQGPEFLTYFQNEAQLEKSRLLSDRFSAERPKGSFSTLEIQRTEQGDSAMYLCASTGGSSYNSPLHFGNGTRLTVT.

The V gene is TRBV5-1, the J gene TRBJ1-4, with D possibly matching TRBD1 (5 bases). V was pared by 3 bases and J by 8 bases, with 17 bases between. Per the germline V gene, CDR1 is SGHRS and CDR2 is YFSETQ. The CDR3 runs 15 residues. CDR3 sequence reads: CASSSDGGLGEKLFF. The CDR3 nucleotides read TGCGCCAGCAGCTCGGACGGGGGTTTGGGGGAAAAACTGTTTTTT.

The chain uses TRBV7-2 and TRBJ1-2; 10 positions match TRBD1. Germline loops: CDR1 SGHTA, CDR2 FQGNSA. The V and J ends lost 5 bases and 4 bases, in that order; junction bases with no gene match: 7. CDR3 length: 15 amino acids. The chain's CDR3 is CASSGRDRGIYGYTF. CDR3 sequence (DNA): TGTGCCAGCAGCGGCCGGGACAGGGGTATCTATGGCTACACCTTC.

The chain combines TRBV10-2 with TRBJ1-1; 8 nucleotides line up with TRBD1. Germline CDR1 WSHSY, CDR2 SAAADI. This CDR3 comprises 17 residues. V gave up 1 base and J gave up 4 bases; unmatched junction bases: 11. As DNA, the CDR3 is TGCGCCAGCAGTGAGTACCCTAGACAGGGGACTATCACTGAAGCTTTCTTT. It encodes CASSEYPRQGTITEAFF.

The chain links TRBV7-3 to TRBJ2-1, with 13 bases that match TRBD2. The V and J ends lost 4 bases and 10 bases, in that order; junction bases with no gene match: 13. The CDR3 consists of 17 residues. Germline V gene lookup returns CDR1 SGHTA and CDR2 FQGTGA. The DNA of the CDR3 is TGTGCCAGCAGCTCCCCCTCCGGGACTAGCGGGGCCGGGGAGCAGTTCTTC. It specifies CASSSPSGTSGAGEQFF.

The CDR3 loop is CASSSRTSVDYTF. The CDR3 DNA sequence: TGTGCCAGCAGCTCCCGGACATCGGTCGACTACACCTTC. V gene TRBV9 combines with J gene TRBJ1-2; D is possibly TRBD1 (5 bases). Germline values: CDR1 SGDLS, CDR2 YYNGEE. Deletions cut 4 bases from V and 10 bases from J, with 17 bases between. This CDR3 comprises 13 residues.

The J gene is TRBJ1-5, the V gene TRBV27; 7 nucleotides agree with TRBD1. After removal of 5 bases from V and 5 bases from J, the junction contained 9 bases not matched to a gene. CDR1 is MNHEY, CDR2 SMNVEV, per germline (reference sequence). There are 15 residues in the CDR3. The CDR3: CASSPRRQGDQPQHF. CDR3 in DNA: TGTGCCAGCAGTCCGCGTCGACAGGGAGATCAGCCCCAGCATTTT.

The chain uses TRBV19 and TRBJ1-2; 11 bases agree with TRBD1. The trim removed 4 bases at V and 4 bases at J, leaving 8 bases unmatched. Germline assignment: CDR1 LNHDA and CDR2 SQIVND (reference sequence). The CDR3 length is 16 residues. CDR3 nucleotides: TGTGCCAGTAGTAGCGGACAGGGGGCTCTAGGCTATGGCTACACCTTC. Translating it yields CASSSGQGALGYGYTF. The complete variable domain, with remaining parts taken from reference TRBV19 and TRBJ1-2, reads DGGITQSPKYLFRKEGQNVTLSCEQNLNHDAMYWYRQDPGQGLRLIYYSQIVNDFQKGDIAEGYSVSREKKESFPLTVTSAQKNPTAFYLCASSSGQGALGYGYTFGSGTRLTVV.

The V and J genes are TRBV12-3 or TRBV12-4 and TRBJ2-1; TRBD1 agrees at 8 bases. The junction had 3 bases not matched to a gene; V was cut back by 8 bases and J by 3 bases. The CDR3 covers 13 residues. Here the CDR3 DNA reads TGTGCCAGCCACGGACAGGGCTACAATGAGCAGTTCTTC. Residues: CASHGQGYNEQFF.

The chain combines TRBV6-1 with TRBJ2-1; possible D gene TRBD2, 5 bases. The V and J ends lost 0 bases and 9 bases respectively, with 27 bases between them. The CDR3 is 19 residues long. Germline CDR1 MNHNS, CDR2 SASEGT. As DNA, the CDR3 is TGTGCCAGCAGTGAAGCGGACCCGATACGGGGTTATCAGACCGGTGAGCAGTTCTTC. Translated, it gives CASSEADPIRGYQTGEQFF.

The J gene is TRBJ1-1, the V gene TRBV30; D gene unclear. CDR3 size: 13 residues. Per the germline V gene, CDR1 is GTSNPN and CDR2 is SVGIG (reference sequence). The germline V and J ends were trimmed by 7 bases and 0 bases, with 12 bases remaining between them. CDR3 protein: CALNSALNTEAFF. In DNA, the CDR3 is TGTGCCTTGAATAGCGCCTTGAACACTGAAGCTTTCTTT.

The CDR3 sequence: CASNRNNEKLFF. The CDR3 region has the DNA TGTGCCAGCAACAGAAATAATGAAAAACTGTTTTTT. This rearrangement joins TRBV2 to TRBJ1-4; no clear D gene. This CDR3 has 12 residues. V shed 7 bases and J shed 4 bases, with 7 bases lying between them. CDR1 is SNHLY, CDR2 FYNNEI, per germline.

The gene calls are TRBV7-8 and TRBJ1-1, with 8 bases that match TRBD1. The CDR3 has 14 residues. Germline V gene data show CDR1 as SGHVS and CDR2 as FQNEAQ. The V gene end was trimmed by 1 base and the J gene end by 6 bases; junction bases not matched to a gene: 4. CDR3 DNA sequence: TGTGCCAGCAGCTTAGTACAGGGGGAGGCTGAAGCTTTCTTT. It codes for CASSLVQGEAEAFF.

This clone appeared once. The V call is TRBV7-3, the J call TRBJ2-1; TRBD1 is a possible D gene (6 bases). The CDR3 is made up of 14 amino acids. The germline CDR1 and CDR2 sequences are SGHTA and FQGTGA. V lost 5 bases to trimming and J lost 4 bases, with 12 bases between them. The CDR3 bases are TGTGCCAGCAGCCGTGACAGGTATTACAATGAGCAGTTCTTC. It encodes CASSRDRYYNEQFF.

The chain combines TRBV4-1 with TRBJ1-2; no clear D. There are 13 residues in the CDR3. Trimming shortened V by 6 bases and J by 6 bases, and 14 bases separated the two germline ends. Germline V lookup: CDR1 MGHRA, CDR2 YSYEKL. CDR3 loop: CASSTRGVDGYTF. Written as DNA, the CDR3 is TGCGCCAGCAGTACCCGCGGGGTTGATGGCTACACCTTC.

The chain recombines TRBV5-1 with TRBJ2-1, with D possibly TRBD2 on 5 matching bases. The CDR3 contains 14 residues. Germline V lookup: CDR1 SGHRS, CDR2 YFSETQ. V lost 7 bases and J 4 bases, leaving 15 bases between the germline ends. The CDR3 coding sequence is TGCGCCAGCGGACGGGCAGCGGAGTACAATGAGCAGTTCTTC. Translating gives CASGRAAEYNEQFF.

The genes are TRBV19 and TRBJ2-1; 10 bases map to TRBD1. V gave up 6 bases and J gave up 3 bases; unmatched junction bases: 8. This CDR3 has 16 residues. Germline CDR1 LNHDA, CDR2 SQIVND (reference sequence). The CDR3 DNA reads TGTGCCAGTAGCGGAAAGGGACAGGGGTACTACAATGAGCAGTTCTTC. It is translated as CASSGKGQGYYNEQFF.

The rearrangement uses TRBV5-1 and TRBJ2-5, with D maybe TRBD2 (6 bases). Trimming took off 6 bases at V and 1 base at J, with 13 bases between the two ends. This CDR3 contains 14 residues. In germline, CDR1 is SGHRS, CDR2 YFSETQ. CDR3 DNA sequence: TGCGCCAGCACCCCAACGGGACTCCAAGAGACCCAGTACTTC. Protein: CASTPTGLQETQYF.